The TCR beta chain under discussion was sequenced for a study of T-cell memory formation after mild COVID-19. The CDR3 is 15 amino acids. CDR1 and CDR2 from the germline V gene are LGHNA and YSLEER. Trimming removed 2 bases at V and 0 bases at J, with 9 bases between. A single record per CDR3 protein comes from TCRdb applying MiXCR to the 5' RACE reads. Of about 82,000 distinct CDR3 sequences listed, 13% are singletons. This clonotype was recorded a few times. The chain employs TRBV4-3 and TRBJ2-3, with D uncertain. The receptor was isolated from an adult woman who had mild COVID-19 (a few samples of this study predate the infection). Cell type and time point are not known. Material for sequencing was PBMCs or a T cell subset sorted from them (not recorded which). CDR3 in DNA: TGCGCCAGCAGCCAATATCTCATAAGCACAGATACGCAGTATTTT. As protein: CASSQYLISTDTQYF.